A single sample is the source of the 6 T cell receptor beta chains below, sequenced in a study of control samples from healthy donors and cancer patients. The method was immunoSEQ multiplex PCR; TCRdb's version includes in-frame clones alone and lacks a portion of them. The sample holds some 90,000 clones; about 85% are singletons and the top ten take over 1%. The sample taken for sequencing was blood. The receptor set was obtained from a woman aged 50 to 65 in good health.

The chain couples TRBV2 to TRBJ1-2; the D is unclear. The CDR3 loop spans 11 amino acids. Germline CDR1 SNHLY, CDR2 FYNNEI. V lost 6 bases, J lost 8 bases, and 10 bases lay in between. The CDR3 loop is CASSRMGGYTF. CDR3 nucleotides: TGTGCCAGCAGCAGAATGGGCGGCTACACCTTC.

CDR3 sequence (DNA): TGCGCCAGCAGGTCTGGCGAGGCATTAAGCACCGGGGAGCTGTTTTTT. It encodes CASRSGEALSTGELFF. The V gene is TRBV23-1, the J gene TRBJ2-2; D is undetermined. TRBV23-1 is marked as an open reading frame, function uncertain. The V end lost 6 bases, the J end lost 4 bases, and 18 bases lay between the germline ends. This CDR3 region has 16 residues.

This CDR3 is CASIRTGNSPLHF. CDR3 sequence (DNA): TGTGCCAGCATCCGAACGGGGAATTCACCCCTCCACTTT. The gene calls are TRBV6-6 and TRBJ1-6, with unresolved D. Trimming pared 7 bases from V and 7 bases from J, leaving 11 bases between. Germline values: CDR1 MNHNY, CDR2 SVGAGI (reference sequence). This CDR3 region has 13 residues.

The V call is TRBV19, the J call TRBJ2-1; D gene ambiguous. The germline gives CDR1 LNHDA, CDR2 SQIVND (reference sequence). The germline V and J ends were trimmed by 2 bases and 7 bases, with 12 bases remaining between them. The CDR3 has 14 residues. This CDR3 reads CASSIIDSWNEQFF. Written as DNA, the CDR3 is TGTGCCAGTAGTATAATAGATTCATGGAATGAGCAGTTCTTC.

The CDR3 DNA sequence: TGCGCCAGCAGCCTTACAGGTTCTGGGGCCAACGTCCTGACTTTC. Translated, it gives CASSLTGSGANVLTF. The chain carries TRBV4-1 and TRBJ2-6; a weak D match, TRBD1 (5 bases). Trimming shortened V by 4 bases and J by 1 base, and 8 bases separated the two germline ends. The V gene's germline CDR1 is MGHRA and CDR2 YSYEKL. The CDR3 runs 15 residues.

The sample holds a few counts of this clone. V gene TRBV5-1 combines with J gene TRBJ2-4, with TRBD2 matching over 8 bases. The CDR3 sequence is 16 residues long. Unmatched junction bases numbered 5, after V lost 3 bases and J lost 0 bases. Germline assignment: CDR1 SGHRS and CDR2 YFSETQ. CDR3 in amino acids: CASSSSSGGAKNIQYF. CDR3 in DNA: TGCGCCAGCAGCTCCTCGAGCGGGGGAGCCAAAAACATTCAGTACTTC.